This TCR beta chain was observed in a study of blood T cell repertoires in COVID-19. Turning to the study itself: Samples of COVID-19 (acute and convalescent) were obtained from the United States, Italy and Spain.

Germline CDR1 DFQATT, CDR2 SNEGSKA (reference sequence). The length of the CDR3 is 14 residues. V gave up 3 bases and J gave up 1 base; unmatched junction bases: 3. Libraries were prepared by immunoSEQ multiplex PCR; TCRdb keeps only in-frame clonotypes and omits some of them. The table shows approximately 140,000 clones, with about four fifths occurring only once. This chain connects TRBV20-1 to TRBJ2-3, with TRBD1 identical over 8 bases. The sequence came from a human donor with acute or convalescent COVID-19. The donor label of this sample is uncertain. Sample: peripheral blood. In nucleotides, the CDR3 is TGCAGTGCTAGTACAGGGGGTGGCACAGATACGCAGTATTTT. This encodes CSASTGGGTDTQYF.